The rows below give T cell receptor beta chains drawn from one sample of a study of shared clonotypes between healthy human individuals. Clones were sequenced by immunoSEQ multiplex PCR, and TCRdb holds only the in-frame ones, with some missing. The table has roughly 520,000 clones, around 96% seen once; the top ten hold 0.064%. The specimen sequenced was naive CD4+ T cells sorted from blood. These receptors were taken from a woman under 40 in good health. Each CDR3 is given with its conserved first and last residue. Fields, in order: CDR3 protein, CDR3 DNA, clone size, J gene, V gene, D gene. D genes are given only for firm matches. Part of the rows lack a size; the others show once, few, many or a class for expanded clones.

CASSWGGNQPQHF,TGTGCCAGCAGTTGGGGTGGCAATCAGCCCCAGCATTTT,-,TRBJ1-5,TRBV2,-
CASRQSPPPDGDTQYF,TGCGCCAGCAGGCAAAGTCCCCCACCAGACGGAGATACGCAGTATTTT,-,TRBJ2-3,TRBV5-1,-
CASNVGPTGSVTEAFF,TGTGCCAGCAACGTAGGCCCCACAGGGTCGGTCACTGAAGCTTTCTTT,-,TRBJ1-1,TRBV28,-
CASSLIVESGNEQFF,TGTGCCAGCAGTCTAATAGTGGAGAGTGGTAATGAGCAGTTCTTC,-,TRBJ2-1,TRBV28,-
CASSKIVQVHQKETQYF,TGTGCCAGTAGCAAAATAGTACAGGTCCACCAGAAAGAGACCCAGTACTTC,-,TRBJ2-5,TRBV19,-
CASRLPGQYEAFF,TGTGCCAGCAGATTACCCGGACAGTATGAAGCTTTCTTT,-,TRBJ1-1,TRBV28,-
CASSSRRVSSGPRNEQFF,TGTGCCAGCAGCTCACGCAGGGTGTCTAGCGGGCCCCGGAATGAGCAGTTCTTC,-,TRBJ2-1,TRBV11-2,TRBD2
CASSFEYIRYNEQFF,TGTGCCAGCAGCTTCGAGTATATAAGATACAATGAGCAGTTCTTC,-,TRBJ2-1,TRBV7-9,-
CASSLDPTGPNEKLFF,TGTGCCAGCAGTTTAGATCCGACGGGCCCAAATGAAAAACTGTTTTTT,-,TRBJ1-4,TRBV28,-
CASSPGQGSDTQYF,TGTGCCAGCAGCCCGGGACAGGGCTCAGATACGCAGTATTTT,-,TRBJ2-3,TRBV7-7,TRBD1
CASKTEGTGSDTQYF,TGTGCCAGCAAAACAGAAGGGACAGGTTCAGATACGCAGTATTTT,-,TRBJ2-3,TRBV6-6,TRBD1
CASSQGQGIAYGYTF,TGTGCCAGCAGCCAAGGACAGGGGATAGCCTATGGCTACACCTTC,-,TRBJ1-2,TRBV6-5,TRBD1
CASSPNSYEQYF,TGCGCCAGCAGCCCCAACTCCTACGAGCAGTACTTC,-,TRBJ2-7,TRBV5-1,-
CASSLAGDTYNEQFF,TGCGCCAGCAGCTTGGCCGGGGATACCTACAATGAGCAGTTCTTC,-,TRBJ2-1,TRBV5-1,-
CASSLPTGSYEQYF,TGTGCCAGCTCACTCCCAACAGGGTCCTACGAGCAGTACTTC,-,TRBJ2-7,TRBV18,-
CASSPRDRSYGYTF,TGTGCCAGCTCACCTCGGGACAGGTCCTATGGCTACACCTTC,-,TRBJ1-2,TRBV18,TRBD1
CSGRGTLNTEAFF,TGCAGCGGGAGGGGAACTCTGAACACTGAAGCTTTCTTT,-,TRBJ1-1,TRBV29-1,-
CASSFLADVTDTQYF,TGCGCCAGCAGCTTCCTAGCAGACGTCACAGATACGCAGTATTTT,-,TRBJ2-3,TRBV5-1,-
CASRSGTSVYNEQFF,TGTGCCAGCAGATCCGGGACTAGCGTGTACAATGAGCAGTTCTTC,-,TRBJ2-1,TRBV27,TRBD2
CASSLGGLAGGDEQYF,TGTGCCAGCAGCTTAGGAGGGTTGGCAGGGGGCGACGAGCAGTACTTC,-,TRBJ2-7,TRBV11-2,TRBD1
CASSMTVYTDTQYF,TGTGCCAGTAGTATGACGGTCTACACAGATACGCAGTATTTT,-,TRBJ2-3,TRBV19,-
CASSLGAVGRMETQYF,TGTGCCAGCTCACTGGGAGCAGTGGGAAGGATGGAGACCCAGTACTTC,-,TRBJ2-5,TRBV18,-
CSVVGVNKYEQYF,TGCAGCGTTGTGGGAGTAAACAAATACGAGCAGTACTTC,-,TRBJ2-7,TRBV29-1,-
CASSETSGRIGNIQYF,TGTGCCAGCAGCGAAACTAGCGGGAGGATCGGAAACATTCAGTACTTC,once,TRBJ2-4,TRBV2,TRBD2
CASSLTGDTEAFF,TGTGCCAGCAGTCTGACAGGGGACACTGAAGCTTTCTTT,-,TRBJ1-1,TRBV5-4,TRBD1
CASSPDHSGANVLTF,TGTGCCAGCAGCCCTGACCACTCTGGGGCCAACGTCCTGACTTTC,-,TRBJ2-6,TRBV2,-
CASSFSGYYGYTF,TGTGCCAGCAGTTTTTCAGGCTACTATGGCTACACCTTC,-,TRBJ1-2,TRBV28,-
CASSQRTSGRTYEQYF,TGTGCCAGCAGCCAACGGACTAGCGGGAGGACCTACGAGCAGTACTTC,-,TRBJ2-7,TRBV14,TRBD2
CASSPDRPHEQYF,TGCGCCAGCAGCCCGGATCGACCCCACGAGCAGTACTTC,-,TRBJ2-7,TRBV5-1,-
CASSLYRGPLTSYEQYF,TGTGCCAGCAGCCTTTACAGGGGTCCCCTCACTTCCTACGAGCAGTACTTC,-,TRBJ2-7,TRBV7-9,TRBD1
CASSAAYYEQYF,TGTGCCAGCTCGGCAGCTTACTACGAGCAGTACTTC,-,TRBJ2-7,TRBV18,-